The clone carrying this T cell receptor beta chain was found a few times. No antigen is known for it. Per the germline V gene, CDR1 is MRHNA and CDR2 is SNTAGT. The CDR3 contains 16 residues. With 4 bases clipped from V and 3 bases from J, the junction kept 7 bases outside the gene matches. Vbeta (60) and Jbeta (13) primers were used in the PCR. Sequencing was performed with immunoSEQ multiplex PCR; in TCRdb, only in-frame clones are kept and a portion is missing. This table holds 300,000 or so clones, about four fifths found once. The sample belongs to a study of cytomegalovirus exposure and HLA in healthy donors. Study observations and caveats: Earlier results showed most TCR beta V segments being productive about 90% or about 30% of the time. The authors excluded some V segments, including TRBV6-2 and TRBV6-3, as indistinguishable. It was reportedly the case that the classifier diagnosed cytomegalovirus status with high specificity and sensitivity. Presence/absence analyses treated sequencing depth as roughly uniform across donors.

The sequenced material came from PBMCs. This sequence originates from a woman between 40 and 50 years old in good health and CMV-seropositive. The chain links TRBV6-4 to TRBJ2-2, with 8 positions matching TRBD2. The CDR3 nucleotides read TGTGCCAGCAGTGCTGTTAGCGGGACACACACCGGGGAGCTGTTTTTT. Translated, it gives CASSAVSGTHTGELFF.